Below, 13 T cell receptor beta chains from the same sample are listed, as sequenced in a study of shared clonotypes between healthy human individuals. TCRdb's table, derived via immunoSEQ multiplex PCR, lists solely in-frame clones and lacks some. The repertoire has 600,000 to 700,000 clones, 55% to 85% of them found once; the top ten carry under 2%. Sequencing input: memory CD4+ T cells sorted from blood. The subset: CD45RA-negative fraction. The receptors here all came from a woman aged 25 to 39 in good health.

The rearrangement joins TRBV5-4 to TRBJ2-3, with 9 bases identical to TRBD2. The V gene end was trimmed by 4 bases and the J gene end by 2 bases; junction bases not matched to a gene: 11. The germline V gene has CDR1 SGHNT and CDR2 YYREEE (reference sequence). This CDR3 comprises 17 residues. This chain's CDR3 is CASSPHAASGNTDTQYF. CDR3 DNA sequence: TGTGCCAGCAGCCCCCACGCGGCTAGCGGGAACACAGATACGCAGTATTTT. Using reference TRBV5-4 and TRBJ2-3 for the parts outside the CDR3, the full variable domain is ETGVTQSPTHLIKTRGQQVTLRCSSQSGHNTVSWYQQALGQGPQFIFQYYREEENGRGNFPPRFSGLQFPNYSSELNVNALELDDSALYLCASSPHAASGNTDTQYFGPGTRLTVL.

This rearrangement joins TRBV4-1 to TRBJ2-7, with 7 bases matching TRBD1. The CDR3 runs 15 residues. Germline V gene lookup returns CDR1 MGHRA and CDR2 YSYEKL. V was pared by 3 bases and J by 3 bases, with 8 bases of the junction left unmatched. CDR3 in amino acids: CASSQTGSINYEQYF. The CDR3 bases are TGCGCCAGCAGCCAGACAGGGTCTATTAACTACGAGCAGTACTTC.

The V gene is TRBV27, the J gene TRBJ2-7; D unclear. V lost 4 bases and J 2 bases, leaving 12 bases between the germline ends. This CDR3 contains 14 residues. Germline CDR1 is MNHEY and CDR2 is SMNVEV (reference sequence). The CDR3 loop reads CASSSLSAAYEQYF. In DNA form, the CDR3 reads TGTGCCAGCAGTTCTCTCTCGGCAGCCTACGAGCAGTACTTC.

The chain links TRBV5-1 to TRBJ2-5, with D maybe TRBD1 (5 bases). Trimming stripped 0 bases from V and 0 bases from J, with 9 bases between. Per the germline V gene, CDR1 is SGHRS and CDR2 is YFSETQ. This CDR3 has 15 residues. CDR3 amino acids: CASSLEGRDQETQYF. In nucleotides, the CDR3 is TGCGCCAGCAGCTTGGAAGGCAGGGACCAAGAGACCCAGTACTTC.

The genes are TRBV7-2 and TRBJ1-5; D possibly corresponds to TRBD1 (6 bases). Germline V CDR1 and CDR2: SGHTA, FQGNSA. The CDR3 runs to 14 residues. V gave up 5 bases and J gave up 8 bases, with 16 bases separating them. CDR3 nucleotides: TGTGCCAGCAGCCTAGGGGGAGGATTCGAGCCCCAGCATTTT. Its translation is CASSLGGGFEPQHF. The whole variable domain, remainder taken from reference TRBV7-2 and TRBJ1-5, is GAGVSQSPSNKVTEKGKDVELRCDPISGHTALYWYRQSLGQGLEFLIYFQGNSAPDKSGLPSDRFSAERTGGSVSTLTIQRTQQEDSAVYLCASSLGGGFEPQHFGDGTRLSIL.

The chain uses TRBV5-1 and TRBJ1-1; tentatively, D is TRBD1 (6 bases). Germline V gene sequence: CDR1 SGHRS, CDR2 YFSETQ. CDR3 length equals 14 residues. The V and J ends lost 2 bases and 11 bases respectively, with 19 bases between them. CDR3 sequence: CASSFGTGGGGAFF. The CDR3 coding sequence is TGCGCCAGCAGCTTCGGCACAGGAGGGGGTGGTGCTTTCTTT.

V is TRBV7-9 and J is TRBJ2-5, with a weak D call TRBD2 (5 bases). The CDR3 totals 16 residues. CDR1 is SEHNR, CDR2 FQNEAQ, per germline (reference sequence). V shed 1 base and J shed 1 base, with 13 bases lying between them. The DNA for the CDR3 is TGTGCCAGCAGCTTAGGGGTTTTAGCGTTCCAAGAGACCCAGTACTTC. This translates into CASSLGVLAFQETQYF. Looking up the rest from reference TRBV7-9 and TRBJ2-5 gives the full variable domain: DTGVSQNPRHKITKRGQNVTFRCDPISEHNRLYWYRQTLGQGPEFLTYFQNEAQLEKSRLLSDRFSAERPKGSFSTLEIQRTEQGDSAMYLCASSLGVLAFQETQYFGPGTRLLVL.

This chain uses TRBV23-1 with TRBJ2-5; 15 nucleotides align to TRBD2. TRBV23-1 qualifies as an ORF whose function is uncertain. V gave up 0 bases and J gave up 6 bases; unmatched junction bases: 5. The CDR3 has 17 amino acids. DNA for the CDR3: TGCGCCAGCAGTCAATCTGCGGGACTAGCGGGAGGCCAGACCCAGTACTTC. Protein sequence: CASSQSAGLAGGQTQYF.

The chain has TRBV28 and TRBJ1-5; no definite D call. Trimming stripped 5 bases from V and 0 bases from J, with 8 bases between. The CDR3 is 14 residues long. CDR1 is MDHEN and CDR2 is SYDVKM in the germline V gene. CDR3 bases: TGTGCCAGCAGTGGGATGCCTAGCAATCAGCCCCAGCATTTT. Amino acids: CASSGMPSNQPQHF.

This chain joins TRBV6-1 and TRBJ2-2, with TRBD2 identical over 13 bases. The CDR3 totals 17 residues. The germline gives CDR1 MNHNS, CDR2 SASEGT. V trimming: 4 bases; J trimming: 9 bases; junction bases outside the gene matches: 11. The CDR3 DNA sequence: TGTGCCAGCAGTGGGATCGGGACTAGCGGGACTGTGAGGGAGCTGTTTTTT. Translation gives CASSGIGTSGTVRELFF.

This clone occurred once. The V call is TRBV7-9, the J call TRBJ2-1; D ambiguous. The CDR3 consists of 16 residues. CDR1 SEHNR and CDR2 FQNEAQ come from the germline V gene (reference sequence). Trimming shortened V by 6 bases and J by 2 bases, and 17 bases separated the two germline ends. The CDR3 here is CASRPADAFTYNEQFF. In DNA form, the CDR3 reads TGTGCCAGCAGACCGGCAGACGCCTTTACCTACAATGAGCAGTTCTTC. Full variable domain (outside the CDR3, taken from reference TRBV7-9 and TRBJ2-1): DTGVSQNPRHKITKRGQNVTFRCDPISEHNRLYWYRQTLGQGPEFLTYFQNEAQLEKSRLLSDRFSAERPKGSFSTLEIQRTEQGDSAMYLCASRPADAFTYNEQFFGPGTRLTVL.

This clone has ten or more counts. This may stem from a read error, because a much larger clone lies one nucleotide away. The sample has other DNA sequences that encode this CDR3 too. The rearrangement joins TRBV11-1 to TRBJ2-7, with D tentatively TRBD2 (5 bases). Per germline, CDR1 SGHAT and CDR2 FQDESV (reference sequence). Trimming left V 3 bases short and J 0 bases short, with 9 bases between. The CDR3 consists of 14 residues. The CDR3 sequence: CASSFQRDSYEQYF. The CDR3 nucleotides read TGTGCCAGCAGCTTCCAGAGGGACTCCTACGAGCAGTACTTC.

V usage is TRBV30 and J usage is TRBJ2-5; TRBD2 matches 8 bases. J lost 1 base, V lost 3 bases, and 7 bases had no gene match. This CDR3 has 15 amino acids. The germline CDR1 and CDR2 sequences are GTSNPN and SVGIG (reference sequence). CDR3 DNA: TGTGCCTGGAGAGCCCTCGGGACTAGCCAAGAGACCCAGTACTTC. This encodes CAWRALGTSQETQYF.